These 15 T cell receptor beta chains came from one sample sequenced in a study of post-analysis software for immune sequencing data. Points from the study as a whole: Controls showed lower frequencies than patients for 4 or 5 TRBV segments, and TRBV5-6, TRBV5-1 and TRBV20-1 were among these.

Prepared TCR beta cDNA libraries contained unique molecular identifiers. A single record per CDR3 protein comes from TCRdb applying MiXCR to the PCR reads. This sample yields approximately 400,000 distinct CDR3 sequences, of which 30% to 45% are seen a single time; around an eighth belongs to the top ten. The antigens for these receptors are not known. The specimen was blood. The receptors stem from a girl between 5 and 17 years old with multiple sclerosis.

A few counts support this clonotype. The rearrangement uses TRBV6-1 and TRBJ2-1; D may be TRBD1 (6 bases). This CDR3 comprises 12 residues. CDR1 MNHNS and CDR2 SASEGT come from the germline V gene. V lost 6 bases and J lost 4, with 7 bases in between. The CDR3 spells CASSGQYNEQFF. Here the CDR3 DNA reads TGTGCCAGCAGCGGACAGTACAATGAGCAGTTCTTC.

Remarks on this clonotype: An end of the junction does not agree with germline; a read error may underlie this. The rearrangement links TRBV27 to TRBJ1-5, with a weak D call TRBD1 (5 bases). Germline-derived CDR1 and CDR2 are MNHEY and SMNVEV (reference sequence). The CDR3 is 14 amino acids. In nucleotides, the CDR3 is TGTGCCAGCGGTTTGTGGGGGGAAAGTCAGCCCCAGCATTTT. It yields the protein CASGLWGESQPQHF.

The chain recombines TRBV5-1 with TRBJ2-7; D unclear. Germline CDR1 is SGHRS and CDR2 is YFSETQ. Trimming pared 0 bases from V and 4 bases from J, leaving 20 bases between. The length of the CDR3 is 17 residues. CDR3 loop: CASSLEKGRVPNYEQYF. CDR3 DNA: TGCGCCAGCAGCTTGGAGAAGGGTAGAGTCCCCAATTACGAGCAGTACTTC.

About this clonotype itself: The junction does not match germline at one end; this may be a read error. The V and J genes are TRBV7-7 and TRBJ2-7; 9 bases line up with TRBD1. With the DNA end fitting TRBJ2-5 better, the J assignment may be wrong. The CDR3 runs 14 residues. Germline V CDR1 and CDR2: SSHAT, FNYEAQ (reference sequence). The CDR3 loop is CASSLMGQGETQYF. As DNA, the CDR3 is TGTGCTAGCAGCTTAATGGGACAGGGAGAGACCCAGTACTTC.

The chain links TRBV3-1 to TRBJ2-6; D unresolved. Germline-derived CDR1 and CDR2 are LGHDT and YNNKEL (reference sequence). The CDR3 runs 16 residues. Trimming shortened V by 1 base and J by 1 base, and 8 bases separated the two germline ends. CDR3 sequence reads: CASSQVLGSGANVLTF. The CDR3 nucleotides read TGTGCCAGCAGCCAAGTATTAGGGTCTGGGGCCAACGTCCTGACTTTC.

The CDR3, as DNA: TGTGCCAGCAGTAGTGGTAGGGGGGACACTGAAGCTTTCTTT. This sequence encodes CASSSGRGDTEAFF. The chain combines TRBV2 with TRBJ1-1; the D gene is possibly TRBD1 (6 bases). The germline CDR1 and CDR2 sequences are SNHLY and FYNNEI. This CDR3 comprises 14 residues. Between the trimmed V and J ends, which lost 5 bases and 3 bases, there was a span of 13 bases.

This clonotype came up a few times. The chain uses TRBV3-1 and TRBJ2-1; 10 bases line up with TRBD2. This CDR3 is built from 16 residues. CDR1 is LGHDT, CDR2 YNNKEL, per germline (reference sequence). The V and J ends lost 4 bases and 4 bases, in that order; junction bases with no gene match: 7. DNA of the CDR3: TGTGCCAGCAGCCCGTACGAAGCGGGGGGGTACAATGAGCAGTTCTTC. It codes for CASSPYEAGGYNEQFF.

This clonotype came up many times. This chain joins TRBV3-1 and TRBJ2-3; TRBD2 matches at 11 bases. Losses at the gene ends were 5 bases for V and 5 bases for J; bases not matched to a gene: 6. CDR3 length: 15 residues. Germline V CDR1 and CDR2: LGHDT, YNNKEL (reference sequence). The CDR3 DNA reads TGTGCCAGCAGCTACGGGACTAGCGGAGGAGATACGCAGTATTTT. Its protein product is CASSYGTSGGDTQYF.

The chain recombines TRBV5-5 with TRBJ1-1; D not resolved. Trimming removed 6 bases from V and 5 bases from J, with 14 bases in between. This CDR3 has 13 amino acids. Germline V lookup: CDR1 SGHKS, CDR2 YYEKEE (reference sequence). Written as DNA, the CDR3 is TGTGCCAGCACTACTGGGGATGGAACTGAAGCTTTCTTT. It yields the protein CASTTGDGTEAFF.

This clonotype was found a few times. The chain couples TRBV11-2 to TRBJ2-7; D is unclear. Germline CDR1 reads SGHAT; CDR2 reads FQNNGV. V was shortened by 6 bases and J by 3 bases, with 24 bases between the two germline ends. The length of the CDR3 is 17 residues. CDR3 DNA: TGTGCCAGCAGGAGATTCCGGTCCCCAGTGGGCATCTACGAGCAGTACTTC. As protein: CASRRFRSPVGIYEQYF.

The V and J genes are TRBV7-2 and TRBJ1-1; D is unclear. CDR3 length equals 15 residues. The germline gives CDR1 SGHTA, CDR2 FQGNSA. V shed 5 bases and J shed 4 bases, with 17 bases lying between them. Here the CDR3 reads CASSRLYSGRTEAFF. Here the CDR3 DNA reads TGTGCCAGCAGCCGCCTCTACTCAGGCCGCACTGAAGCTTTCTTT.

The chain has TRBV21-1 and TRBJ2-7; the table assigns TRBD1, which was not confirmed against the DNA. TRBV21-1 is tagged as a pseudogene. The length of the CDR3 is 16 residues. The CDR3 protein is CASSPLGQANSYEQYF. As DNA, the CDR3 is TGTGCCAGCTCCCCCCTCGGACAGGCGAACTCCTACGAGCAGTACTTC.

The rearrangement links TRBV15 to TRBJ2-4, with a possible D match to TRBD2 (7 bases). The germline V gene encodes CDR1 LNHNV and CDR2 YYDKDF (reference sequence). CDR3 length: 19 amino acids. Between the trimmed V and J ends, which lost 5 bases and 0 bases, there was a span of 23 bases. The CDR3, as DNA: TGTGCCACCAGCGGGGCAGGGACGGGGGGCTTACTAGCCAAAAACATTCAGTACTTC. It specifies CATSGAGTGGLLAKNIQYF. The full variable domain, with the rest looked up from reference TRBV15 and TRBJ2-4, is DAMVIQNPRYQVTQFGKPVTLSCSQTLNHNVMYWYQQKSSQAPKLLFHYYDKDFNNEADTPDNFQSRRPNTSFCFLDIRSPGLGDTAMYLCATSGAGTGGLLAKNIQYFGAGTRLSVL.

This clonotype was seen only a few times. V usage is TRBV5-1 and J usage is TRBJ2-3; a weak D match, TRBD1 (5 bases). Trimming took off 3 bases at V and 0 bases at J, with 14 bases between the two ends. Germline V gives CDR1 SGHRS, CDR2 YFSETQ. The CDR3 has 16 amino acids. The CDR3 reads CASSSGQDTSTDTQYF. The CDR3 DNA is TGCGCCAGCAGCTCCGGACAAGATACTAGCACAGATACGCAGTATTTT.

In this sample, this clonotype turned up a few times. The chain joins TRBV10-3 to TRBJ2-3, with D possibly TRBD1 on 5 matching bases. The V end lost 6 bases, the J end lost 1 base, and 8 bases lay between the germline ends. The CDR3 has 13 amino acids. The germline V gene encodes CDR1 ENHRY and CDR2 SYGVKD. The CDR3 here is CAIRGHGTDTQYF. In DNA form, the CDR3 reads TGTGCCATCAGGGGGCATGGCACAGATACGCAGTATTTT.